Listed below are T cell receptor beta chains from one sample, sequenced in a study of shared clonotypes between healthy human individuals. Assay used: immunoSEQ multiplex PCR; TCRdb lists only in-frame clones, some missing. The sample records some 1 million clones, about 75% being singletons. Input material: memory CD4+ T cells sorted from blood. The receptor set was obtained from a man aged 18 to 30 in good health. Each CDR3 is given without its conserved first and last residue. Clone size, where shown, is once, few, many, or a class for clones that have expanded.

clone_size	v_call	j_call	cdr3_aa
.	TRBV23-1	TRBJ1-5	ASSQEAGGTDYSNQPQH
few	TRBV25-1	TRBJ1-1	ASVTQGGSEAF
.	TRBV5-1	TRBJ2-5	ASSLGGRTHQETQY
.	TRBV2	TRBJ2-3	ASRSGSSTDTQY
.	TRBV7-6	TRBJ2-7	ASSFAAGSSYEQY
.	TRBV28	TRBJ1-4	ASLGQGPSTQQDEKLF
.	TRBV6-4	TRBJ2-7	ASSDCRLAGDASYEQY
.	TRBV7-2	TRBJ1-1	ASSNPARARNTEAF
.	TRBV2	TRBJ2-2	ASSTGGATGELF
few	TRBV19	TRBJ1-1	ASSGQRNTEAF
once	TRBV6-1	TRBJ1-5	ASSAQGALGNQPQH
few	TRBV27	TRBJ2-7	ASSPGQGYEQY
.	TRBV5-1	TRBJ2-7	ASRASGGYEQY
.	TRBV4-1	TRBJ2-1	ASSQDQVYNEQF
.	TRBV7-2	TRBJ1-2	ASSSYRGEGYT
.	TRBV7-2	TRBJ2-7	ASSAAYEQY
once	TRBV5-6	TRBJ2-7	ASSLGRVLASPYEQY
once	TRBV6-5	TRBJ1-2	ASSYEGTYGYT
few	TRBV27	TRBJ2-2	ASRGLGMSGELF
once	TRBV11-2	TRBJ2-7	ASSSTGTSGSYEQY
.	TRBV7-2	TRBJ1-1	ASSSNRVGGTEAF
.	TRBV7-9	TRBJ1-4	ASSLVLGRTGEKLF
.	TRBV6-5	TRBJ2-2	ASTSQGYTGELF
.	TRBV5-1	TRBJ2-3	ASSLASSSSTDTQY
.	TRBV5-6	TRBJ2-7	ASSPRGLAGAYEQY